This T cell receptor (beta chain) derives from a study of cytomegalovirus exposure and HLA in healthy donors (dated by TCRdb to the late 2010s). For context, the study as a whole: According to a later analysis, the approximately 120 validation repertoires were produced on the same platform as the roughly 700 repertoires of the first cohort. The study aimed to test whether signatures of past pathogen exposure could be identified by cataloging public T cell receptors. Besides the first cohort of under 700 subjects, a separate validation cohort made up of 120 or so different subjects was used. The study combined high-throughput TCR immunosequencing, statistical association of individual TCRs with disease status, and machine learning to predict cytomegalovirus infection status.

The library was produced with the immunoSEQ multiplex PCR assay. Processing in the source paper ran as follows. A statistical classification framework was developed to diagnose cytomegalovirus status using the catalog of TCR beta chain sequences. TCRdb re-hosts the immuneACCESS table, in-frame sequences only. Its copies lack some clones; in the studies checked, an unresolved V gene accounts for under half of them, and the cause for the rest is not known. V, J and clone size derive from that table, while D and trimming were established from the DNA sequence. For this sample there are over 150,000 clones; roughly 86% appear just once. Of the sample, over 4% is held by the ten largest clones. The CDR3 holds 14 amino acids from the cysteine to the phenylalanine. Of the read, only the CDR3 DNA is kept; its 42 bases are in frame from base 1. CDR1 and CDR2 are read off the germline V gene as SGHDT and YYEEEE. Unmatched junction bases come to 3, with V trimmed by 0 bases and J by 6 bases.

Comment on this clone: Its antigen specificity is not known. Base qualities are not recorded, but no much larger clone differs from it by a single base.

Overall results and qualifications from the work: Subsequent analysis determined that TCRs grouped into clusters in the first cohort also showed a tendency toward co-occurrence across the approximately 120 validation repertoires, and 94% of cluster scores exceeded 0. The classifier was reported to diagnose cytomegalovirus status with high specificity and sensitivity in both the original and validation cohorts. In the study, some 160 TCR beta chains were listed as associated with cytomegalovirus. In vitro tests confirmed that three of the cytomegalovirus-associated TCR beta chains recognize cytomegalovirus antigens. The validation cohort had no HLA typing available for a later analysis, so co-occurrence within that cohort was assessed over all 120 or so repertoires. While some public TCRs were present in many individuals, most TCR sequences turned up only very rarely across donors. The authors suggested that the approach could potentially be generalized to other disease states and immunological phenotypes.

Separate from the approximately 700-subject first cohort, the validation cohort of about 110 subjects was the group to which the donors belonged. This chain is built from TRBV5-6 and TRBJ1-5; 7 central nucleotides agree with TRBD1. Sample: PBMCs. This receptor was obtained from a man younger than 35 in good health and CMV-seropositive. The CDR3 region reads CASSLGQGSQPQHF. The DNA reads TGTGCCAGCAGCTTGGGACAGGGTAGTCAGCCCCAGCATTTT.